Below are 25 T cell receptor beta chains sequenced from a single sample in a study of shared clonotypes between healthy human individuals. It was CD45RO-negative cells, positively selected for CCR7, that made up naive CD8 cells, with terminally differentiated effector memory CD45RA+ cells excluded. Assay used: immunoSEQ multiplex PCR; TCRdb lists only in-frame clones, some missing. Among about 2.1 million clones listed, 90% to 95% were seen once. Sample: naive CD8+ T cells from PBMCs. These receptors were taken from a man between 18 and 35 years old in good health. Some clones in this sample may be carry-over from other donors' samples.

The rearrangement joins TRBV7-9 to TRBJ1-1; TRBD1 matches at 10 bases. The CDR3 contains 17 residues. Germline CDR1 reads SEHNR; CDR2 reads FQNEAQ (reference sequence). After removal of 4 bases from V and 0 bases from J, the junction contained 8 bases not matched to a gene. The CDR3 reads CASSSSVGQGLNTEAFF. CDR3 DNA sequence: TGTGCCAGCAGCTCAAGTGTGGGACAGGGGTTGAACACTGAAGCTTTCTTT.

This clone was observed a single time. The gene calls are TRBV7-6 and TRBJ1-2; 7 positions agree with TRBD1. V dropped 3 bases and J dropped 5; count of bases not matched to a gene: 9. The CDR3 extends over 15 amino acids. Germline lookup yields CDR1 SGHVS and CDR2 FNYEAQ. For the CDR3, the DNA is TGTGCCAGCAGCTTTAACGACAGGGTTGGATATGGCTACACCTTC. This codes for CASSFNDRVGYGYTF.

J is TRBJ2-7 and V is TRBV7-9; 7 bases are shared with TRBD2. CDR3 length: 15 amino acids. The V gene's germline CDR1 is SEHNR and CDR2 FQNEAQ (reference sequence). The ends lost 5 bases at V and 1 base at J; junction bases unmatched: 8. For the CDR3, the DNA is TGTGCCAGCAGCCCTGGGGGGGAGGGATCCTACGAGCAGTACTTC. This sequence encodes CASSPGGEGSYEQYF. The full variable domain, with the rest looked up from reference TRBV7-9 and TRBJ2-7, is DTGVSQNPRHKITKRGQNVTFRCDPISEHNRLYWYRQTLGQGPEFLTYFQNEAQLEKSRLLSDRFSAERPKGSFSTLEIQRTEQGDSAMYLCASSPGGEGSYEQYFGPGTRLTVT.

The chain couples TRBV20-1 to TRBJ2-7; a weak D match, TRBD2 (6 bases). Germline CDR1 and CDR2: DFQATT and SNEGSKA (reference sequence). This CDR3 contains 11 residues. Trimming pared 3 bases from V and 6 bases from J, leaving 9 bases between. CDR3 sequence (DNA): TGCAGTGCTAGCGGGAGCCCCGAGCAGTACTTC. Its translation: CSASGSPEQYF.

The V gene is TRBV27, the J gene TRBJ2-5; 13 bases fit TRBD2. The DNA end is a closer match to TRBJ2-7, so the J assignment may be wrong. This CDR3 region has 17 residues. The germline gives CDR1 MNHEY, CDR2 SMNVEV (reference sequence). The DNA for the CDR3 is TGTGCCAGCAGTTTACCCAGACTAGCGGGAGGTACCTACGAGCAGTACTTC. It specifies CASSLPRLAGGTYEQYF.

J is TRBJ2-7 and V is TRBV27; no reliable D call. V was trimmed by 6 bases and J by 3 bases, leaving 12 bases between them. The CDR3 has 13 amino acids. Germline CDR1 MNHEY, CDR2 SMNVEV (reference sequence). The CDR3 sequence is CASSVQSRYEQYF. Written as DNA, the CDR3 is TGTGCCAGCAGCGTACAGAGCCGCTACGAGCAGTACTTC.

The chain is built from TRBV7-6 and TRBJ2-1, with D perhaps TRBD2 (6 bases). Germline V gene lookup returns CDR1 SGHVS and CDR2 FNYEAQ. This CDR3 comprises 15 residues. V shed 4 bases and J shed 0 bases, with 10 bases lying between them. The CDR3 DNA reads as TGTGCCAGCAGCTCAATAGCGGTCTCCTACAATGAGCAGTTCTTC. This codes for CASSSIAVSYNEQFF.

This chain uses TRBV27 with TRBJ2-7, with D possibly called TRBD1 or TRBD2 (5 bases each). Germline V gene data show CDR1 as MNHEY and CDR2 as SMNVEV (reference sequence). The CDR3 is 14 residues long. The V end lost 6 bases, the J end lost 2 bases, and 14 bases lay between the germline ends. The chain's CDR3 is CASSPWDPAYEQYF. Here the CDR3 DNA reads TGTGCCAGCAGCCCTTGGGACCCGGCCTACGAGCAGTACTTC.

As for this clone: Different DNA sequences within this sample yield the same CDR3. V gene TRBV29-1 combines with J gene TRBJ2-2; D is uncertain. This CDR3 has 11 amino acids. The germline V gene encodes CDR1 SQVTM and CDR2 ANQGSEA. V shed 4 bases and J shed 6 bases, with 6 bases lying between them. CDR3 sequence: CSVGGPGELFF. CDR3 DNA: TGCAGCGTTGGCGGTCCCGGGGAGCTGTTTTTT.

This rearrangement joins TRBV7-2 to TRBJ1-2; D call uncertain. The CDR3 sequence is 15 residues long. Trimming took 1 base from V and 9 from J, leaving 18 bases between them. Germline V gives CDR1 SGHTA, CDR2 FQGNSA. The CDR3 loop reads CASSLERSSLMSYTF. CDR3 DNA: TGTGCCAGCAGCTTAGAGCGGTCCAGCTTAATGAGCTACACCTTC.

V is TRBV28 and J is TRBJ2-1, with D maybe TRBD2 (6 bases). Trimming stripped 3 bases from V and 9 bases from J, with 18 bases between. This CDR3 has 15 amino acids. Germline V gives CDR1 MDHEN, CDR2 SYDVKM. CDR3 DNA: TGTGCCAGCAGTTTCTCCCGGGAGTGGGGCCGTGAGCAGTTCTTC. This translates into CASSFSREWGREQFF.

The chain employs TRBV27 and TRBJ2-1, with 8 bases identical to TRBD2. CDR1 and CDR2 from the germline V gene are MNHEY and SMNVEV (reference sequence). This CDR3 is built from 14 residues. After removal of 3 bases from V and 8 bases from J, the junction contained 6 bases not matched to a gene. The CDR3 sequence: CASSFGTRADEQFF. CDR3 coding DNA: TGTGCCAGCAGTTTCGGGACTAGGGCGGATGAGCAGTTCTTC.

This rearrangement joins TRBV28 to TRBJ1-1, with 7 nucleotides matching TRBD1. V gave up 6 bases and J gave up 1 base; unmatched junction bases: 8. Germline V gene data show CDR1 as MDHEN and CDR2 as SYDVKM. The CDR3 length is 15 residues. The CDR3 here is CASSPGGGRNTEAFF. In DNA, the CDR3 is TGTGCCAGCAGCCCAGGGGGGGGTCGGAACACTGAAGCTTTCTTT.

The rearrangement uses TRBV6-5 and TRBJ2-1, with D possibly TRBD2 on 5 matching bases. This CDR3 contains 13 residues. Trimming cost V 2 bases and J 9 bases, with 11 bases left between them. Germline CDR1 and CDR2: MNHEY and SVGAGI. CDR3 amino acids: CASSYTGRGEQFF. The CDR3 nucleotides read TGTGCCAGCAGTTACACGGGCCGGGGTGAGCAGTTCTTC.

The chain has TRBV28 and TRBJ2-2, with D maybe TRBD2 (6 bases). The CDR3 consists of 16 residues. V shed 3 bases and J shed 4 bases, with 15 bases lying between them. Germline V CDR1 and CDR2: MDHEN, SYDVKM. The CDR3 protein is CASSLGGRPFTGELFF. The CDR3 DNA reads TGTGCCAGCAGTTTGGGGGGACGACCTTTCACCGGGGAGCTGTTTTTT.

The gene calls are TRBV28 and TRBJ2-3; D unresolved. Germline CDR1 and CDR2: MDHEN and SYDVKM. The V end was cut by 1 base, the J end by 4 bases, with 12 bases between. The CDR3 has 15 residues. CDR3 in DNA: TGTGCCAGCAGTTTATTGAAGGGTGTCGCAGATACGCAGTATTTT. Translation gives CASSLLKGVADTQYF.

With regard to this clone: The identical CDR3 is also encoded by other nucleotide sequences in the sample. The chain has TRBV6-5 and TRBJ1-2, with TRBD1 identical over 9 bases. The CDR3 length is 13 residues. Unmatched junction bases numbered 3, after V lost 5 bases and J lost 5 bases. The germline V gene encodes CDR1 MNHEY and CDR2 SVGAGI. As DNA, the CDR3 is TGTGCCAGCAGTACCGGGACAGGGTATGGCTACACCTTC. Encoded protein: CASSTGTGYGYTF.

This clone has just a few counts. The chain carries TRBV2 and TRBJ2-7; no definite D call. V dropped 0 bases and J dropped 11 bases, with 11 bases sitting between them. CDR1 and CDR2 from the germline V gene are SNHLY and FYNNEI. CDR3 length: 12 amino acids. CDR3 sequence: CASSEAPAVKYF. The CDR3 coding sequence is TGTGCCAGCAGTGAAGCGCCGGCGGTGAAGTACTTC.

The chain has TRBV19 and TRBJ2-7; maybe TRBD1 (5 bases). Germline V gene data show CDR1 as LNHDA and CDR2 as SQIVND (reference sequence). The CDR3 totals 14 residues. The germline V and J ends were trimmed by 3 bases and 2 bases, with 11 bases remaining between them. The CDR3: CASSISDSAYEQYF. As DNA, the CDR3 is TGTGCCAGTAGTATTTCAGACAGCGCCTACGAGCAGTACTTC.

The CDR3, as DNA: TGTGCCAGCGGGCAAGGACAGGGCTGGTACGAGCAGTACTTC. This translates into CASGQGQGWYEQYF. The chain recombines TRBV6-1 with TRBJ2-7, with TRBD1 matching 8 bases. The CDR3 is made up of 14 amino acids. V lost 8 bases to trimming and J lost 4 bases; unmatched junction nucleotides: 10. Germline lookup yields CDR1 MNHNS and CDR2 SASEGT.

The chain recombines TRBV28 with TRBJ2-5, with D possibly being TRBD2 (6 bases). CDR1 is MDHEN, CDR2 SYDVKM, per germline. The germline V and J ends were trimmed by 3 bases and 1 base, with 12 bases remaining between them. This CDR3 region has 15 residues. CDR3 nucleotides: TGTGCCAGCAGTTTGGTCAGGGACTCCCAAGAGACCCAGTACTTC. This gives the protein CASSLVRDSQETQYF.

The gene calls are TRBV5-1 and TRBJ2-7, with 9 nucleotides matching TRBD2. CDR3 size: 15 residues. V lost 4 bases, J lost 1 base, and 6 bases stayed unmatched. Germline CDR1 and CDR2: SGHRS and YFSETQ. As DNA, the CDR3 is TGCGCCAGCAGCGTTAGCGGGAGTTGGTCCTACGAGCAGTACTTC. It encodes CASSVSGSWSYEQYF.

This clone was observed a single time. V gene TRBV13 combines with J gene TRBJ2-7; 8 bases map to TRBD2. Germline values: CDR1 PRHDT, CDR2 FYEKMQ (reference sequence). Trimming at V came to 0 bases and at J to 5 bases, leaving 12 bases not matched to a gene. The CDR3 extends over 17 amino acids. The CDR3 region has the DNA TGTGCCAGCAGCTTAGGCCTGATAGCCGGGGGGGGCCACGAGCAGTACTTC. Amino acid sequence: CASSLGLIAGGGHEQYF.

V usage is TRBV5-6 and J usage is TRBJ2-5, with 8 bases aligning to TRBD2. V lost 0 bases, J lost 0 bases, and 4 bases stayed unmatched. This CDR3 has 16 residues. CDR1 is SGHDT, CDR2 YYEEEE, per germline. As DNA, the CDR3 is TGTGCCAGCAGCTTGGAACTAGCGGAGTACCAAGAGACCCAGTACTTC. Translation: CASSLELAEYQETQYF.

V is TRBV28 and J is TRBJ2-3, with D tentatively TRBD2 (7 bases). The CDR3 sequence is 16 residues long. V lost 3 bases and J 4 bases, leaving 17 bases between the germline ends. The germline CDR1 and CDR2 sequences are MDHEN and SYDVKM. The CDR3 spells CASSLVGGVKADTQYF. The CDR3 nucleotides read TGTGCCAGCAGTTTGGTAGGGGGGGTTAAGGCAGATACGCAGTATTTT.